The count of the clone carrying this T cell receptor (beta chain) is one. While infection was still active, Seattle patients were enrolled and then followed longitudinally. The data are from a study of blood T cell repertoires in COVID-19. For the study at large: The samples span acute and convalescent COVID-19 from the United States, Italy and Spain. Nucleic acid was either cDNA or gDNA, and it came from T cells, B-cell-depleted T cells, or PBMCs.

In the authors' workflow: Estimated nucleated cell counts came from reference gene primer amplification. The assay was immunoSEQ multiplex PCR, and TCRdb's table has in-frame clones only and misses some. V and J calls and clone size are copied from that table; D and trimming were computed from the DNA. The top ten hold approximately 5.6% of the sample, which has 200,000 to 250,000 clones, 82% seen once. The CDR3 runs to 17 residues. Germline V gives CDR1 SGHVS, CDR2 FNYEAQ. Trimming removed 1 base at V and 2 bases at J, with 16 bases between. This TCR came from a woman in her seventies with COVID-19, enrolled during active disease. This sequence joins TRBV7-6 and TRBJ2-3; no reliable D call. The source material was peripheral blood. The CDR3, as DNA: TGTGCCAGCAGCTTAGAAAGGAAGGAGCTGATCACAGATACGCAGTATTTT. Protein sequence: CASSLERKELITDTQYF.